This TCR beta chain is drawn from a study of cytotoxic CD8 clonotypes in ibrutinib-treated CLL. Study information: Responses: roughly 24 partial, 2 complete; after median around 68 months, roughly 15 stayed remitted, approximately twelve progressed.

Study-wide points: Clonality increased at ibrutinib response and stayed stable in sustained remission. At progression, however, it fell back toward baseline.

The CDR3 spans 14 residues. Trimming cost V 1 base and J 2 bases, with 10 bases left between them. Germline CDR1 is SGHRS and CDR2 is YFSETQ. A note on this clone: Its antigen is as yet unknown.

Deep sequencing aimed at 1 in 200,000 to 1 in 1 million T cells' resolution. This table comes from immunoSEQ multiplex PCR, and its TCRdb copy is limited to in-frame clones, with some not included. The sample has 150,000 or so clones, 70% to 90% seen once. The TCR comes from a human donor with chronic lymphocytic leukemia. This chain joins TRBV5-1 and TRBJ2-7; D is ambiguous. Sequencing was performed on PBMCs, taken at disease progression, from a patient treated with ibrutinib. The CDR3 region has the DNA TGCGCCAGCAGCTTGTTCGGAGAAACCTACGAGCAGTACTTC. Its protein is CASSLFGETYEQYF.